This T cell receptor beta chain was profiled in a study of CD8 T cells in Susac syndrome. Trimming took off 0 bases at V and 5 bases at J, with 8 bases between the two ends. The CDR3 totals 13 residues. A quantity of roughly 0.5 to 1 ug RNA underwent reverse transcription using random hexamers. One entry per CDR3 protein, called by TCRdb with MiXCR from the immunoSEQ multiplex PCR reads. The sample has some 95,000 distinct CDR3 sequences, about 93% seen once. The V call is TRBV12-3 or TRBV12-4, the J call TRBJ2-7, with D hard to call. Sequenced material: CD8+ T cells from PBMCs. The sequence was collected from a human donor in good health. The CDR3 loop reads CASSLAKTHEQYF. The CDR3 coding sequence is TGTGCCAGCAGTTTAGCGAAGACCCACGAGCAGTACTTC.